This TCR beta chain was recovered during a study of T cell changes during pregnancy in multiple sclerosis. The J segment lost 6 bases and the V segment lost 3 bases, leaving 11 bases of the junction unmatched. The CDR3 runs to 17 residues. The germline V gene has CDR1 LNHDA and CDR2 SQIVND (reference sequence). The method was immunoSEQ multiplex PCR; TCRdb's version includes in-frame clones alone and lacks a portion of them. Of roughly 60,000 clones listed, roughly 87% are singletons. The origin of this receptor is a female donor in good health, enrolled as a control in a pregnancy study. This sequence joins TRBV19 and TRBJ2-3, with 11 bases lining up with TRBD2. The starting material was peripheral blood, obtained in the second trimester of pregnancy. CDR3 loop: CASSIDRLAGGYDTQYF. DNA for the CDR3: TGTGCCAGTAGTATCGACCGTTTAGCGGGGGGGTATGATACGCAGTATTTT. Combining the CDR3 with reference TRBV19 and TRBJ2-3 gives the whole variable domain DGGITQSPKYLFRKEGQNVTLSCEQNLNHDAMYWYRQDPGQGLRLIYYSQIVNDFQKGDIAEGYSVSREKKESFPLTVTSAQKNPTAFYLCASSIDRLAGGYDTQYFGPGTRLTVL.